This entry describes one T cell receptor beta chain. Its antigen has not been determined. The germline gene is not matched at one end of the junction; a read error may be the cause. This specimen comes from a study of glioma-infiltrating T cells (dated by TCRdb to between 2015 and 2016). The study in broad terms: The study sequenced TCR alpha- and beta-chain repertoires from glioma tissue, from non-neoplastic brain tissue and from matched peripheral blood mononuclear cells. To gauge divergence between tissue and blood T-cell populations, every tissue-infiltrating repertoire was compared against the peripheral blood repertoire from the same patient. Three low-grade glioma patients, seven to nine primary glioblastoma patients, and three non-glioma patients who contributed non-neoplastic brain tissue made up the paired cohort.

What the work shows at the level of the full study, not this receptor alone: Tissue and blood shared very few CDR3 sequences, a result attributed to high CDR3 diversity and limited sampling. VJ-independent divergence between tissue and blood was lower than expected in non-neoplastic patients but higher than expected in all gliomas, particularly low-grade gliomas. The group comparisons were based on small numbers of patients: three non-neoplastic, three low-grade glioma and seven to nine glioblastoma patients.

TCR alpha and beta CDR3 regions were amplified with the iRepertoire nested amplicon-rescue multiplex PCR (arm-PCR) platform from RNA. One-step reverse transcription and amplification used about 95-400 ng of tissue mRNA or PBMC total RNA as input. Following bead purification, Illumina adapters were added by a secondary multiplex PCR, and the libraries were gel-purified between 200 and 400 bp. Internal 6-nucleotide barcodes were carried by the libraries and were used for demultiplexing. Libraries were sequenced on an Illumina MiSeq with 2x220 or 2x250 nucleotide paired-end reads. The original pipeline was this. Paired reads were merged using FLASH 1.2.11 and were aligned to the GRCh37 human genome using BWA-MEM, after which TRA and TRB reads were extracted. For V and J assignment, an IMGT-derived reference of cassette sequences and CDR3 motifs that included pseudogenes was used. Reads were translated in three frames, and productive CDR3s were defined by a C…FGXG motif without stop codons. A clonotype was defined as a unique combination of a V-J cassette pair and a CDR3 amino acid sequence. Reads were filtered by Hamming distance, thresholded by each sample's sequence error rate in mapped regions. TCRdb passed the public sequencing reads through fastp at Q25 and MiXCR, retaining productive beta sequences. When rows share a CDR3 protein, they turn into one entry using the most common DNA and genes. What appears here as the V and J calls and clone size reflects TCRdb's work, not the paper's. A total of some 180,000 distinct CDR3 sequences appear in this sample, around 32% of them only once. Just over 20% of the sample rests with the top ten.

CDR1 MNHNY and CDR2 SVGAGI were looked up in the germline V gene (reference sequence). Its CDR3 holds 16 amino acids, cysteine through phenylalanine. The entry retains the CDR3 DNA only, 48 bases that are in frame from base 1. The receptor was isolated from a human donor with low-grade glioma or glioblastoma, undergoing nonglioma brain surgery, or in good health (not recorded which). The rearranged chain carries TRBV6-6 and TRBJ2-3; 10 middle bases align to TRBD2. Sequenced input: glioma tissue, nonneoplastic brain tissue, or PBMCs (not recorded which). The base sequence is TGTGTCAGCAGTTACTTGACTAGCGGGCGAAGGGATACGCAGTATTTT. This translates into CVSSYLTSGRRDTQYF.